This T cell receptor (beta chain) was sequenced for a study of T cell responses to AZD1222 COVID-19 vaccine. As for the study in general: The analysis combined second doses at about 4 or about 12 weeks. Study outcomes and limitations: As reported, nearly half of all spike-specific TCRs target variant regions that are unmutated. There were repertoire samples only from the period after the peak T cell response. Across spike, vaccine-associated CD4 TCRs were found, dominant at 160-218 and 743-854.

This clone was seen only once. Antigen specificity is unknown. The table came from immunoSEQ multiplex PCR; TCRdb's copy has only in-frame clones and leaves some out. Of about 120,000 clones detected, around 90% appear once; the ten largest clones hold more than 1.5%. The CDR3 consists of 15 residues. V trimming: 1 base; J trimming: 7 bases; junction bases outside the gene matches: 8. Germline CDR1 reads LGHDT; CDR2 reads YNNKEL (reference sequence). This specimen consisted of peripheral blood, obtained on day 0 of AZD1222 vaccination. This TCR was recovered from an adult in good health. This rearrangement joins TRBV3-1 (or the pseudogene TRBV3-2) to TRBJ1-2; 8 nucleotides align to TRBD1. The CDR3 reads CASSQGTGSAAGYTF. The DNA for the CDR3 is TGTGCCAGCAGCCAAGGGACAGGGTCCGCTGCTGGCTACACCTTC.